These T cell receptor beta chains were read from a single sample in a study of technical replicates of blood from a few donors. Using immunoSEQ multiplex PCR, the repertoire was profiled, and TCRdb retains in-frame clones only, with some absent. The sample shows under 55,000 clones, more than 95% of them seen only once. Sequenced input: T cells isolated from PBMCs. The receptors were gathered from a human donor in good health. Both conserved end residues are part of each CDR3. The order of the fields is clone size, J gene, V gene, D gene, CDR3 protein, CDR3 DNA. The D gene is left open where the match is weak. Clone sizes are given selectively: once, few, many, or a class where the clone is expanded.

.	TRBJ2-7	TRBV15	.	CATSRDAGAGKEQYF	TGTGCCACCAGCAGAGACGCAGGGGCAGGTAAAGAGCAGTACTTC
.	TRBJ1-2	TRBV19	.	CASSIGSNYGYTF	TGTGCCAGTAGTATAGGCAGTAACTATGGCTACACCTTC
.	TRBJ1-2	TRBV29-1	TRBD1	CSVLQGRHGYTF	TGCAGCGTGTTACAGGGGAGACATGGCTACACCTTC
.	TRBJ2-1	TRBV10-3	.	CAISDVQGADNEQFF	TGTGCCATCAGTGATGTTCAAGGGGCCGACAATGAGCAGTTCTTC
.	TRBJ2-1	TRBV5-4	TRBD2	CASSRVAGGGDEQFF	TGTGCCAGCAGCCGGGTCGCGGGAGGAGGCGATGAGCAGTTCTTC
.	TRBJ1-1	TRBV27	.	CASSLGGGEAFF	TGTGCCAGCAGTTTAGGCGGGGGAGAAGCTTTCTTT
.	TRBJ2-7	TRBV6-6	.	CASSYMGEARYEQYF	TGTGCCAGCAGTTACATGGGGGAGGCAAGGTACGAGCAGTACTTC
.	TRBJ2-1	TRBV9	TRBD2	CASNGGRLGYNEQFF	TGTGCCAGCAACGGCGGGAGGTTGGGGTACAATGAGCAGTTCTTC
.	TRBJ2-7	TRBV6-1	TRBD1	CASSPIPGTGKYF	TGTGCCAGCAGTCCTATACCCGGGACAGGGAAGTACTTC
.	TRBJ1-2	TRBV4-2	TRBD1	CASSQERQGNYGYTF	TGTGCCAGCAGCCAGGAGCGACAGGGAAACTATGGCTACACCTTC
.	TRBJ2-1	TRBV6-5	.	CASSYSGGSYNEQFF	TGTGCCAGCAGTTACTCGGGGGGCTCCTACAATGAGCAGTTCTTC
.	TRBJ2-7	TRBV7-9	.	CAITGGESYEQYF	TGTGCCATTACAGGGGGGGAGTCCTACGAGCAGTACTTC
.	TRBJ2-7	TRBV21-1	.	CASSKLAGFYEQYF	TGTGCCAGCAGCAAACTAGCGGGATTTTACGAGCAGTACTTC
.	TRBJ2-1	TRBV6-1	.	CASSVGGAAYNEQFF	TGTGCCAGCAGTGTTGGGGGGGCGGCCTACAATGAGCAGTTCTTC
.	TRBJ2-7	TRBV6-5	.	CASSRTQVYEQYF	TGTGCCAGCAGTCGGACACAAGTCTACGAGCAGTACTTC
.	TRBJ2-2	TRBV11-1	.	CASSLGRLDTGELFF	TGTGCCAGCAGCTTAGGGAGGCTAGACACCGGGGAGCTGTTTTTT
.	TRBJ2-3	TRBV7-3	TRBD2	CASSETGRATRDTQYF	TGTGCCAGCAGCGAGACCGGGAGGGCCACGAGAGATACGCAGTATTTT
.	TRBJ1-4	TRBV25-1	.	CASSESRGTNEKLFF	TGTGCCAGCAGTGAATCAAGGGGCACTAATGAAAAACTGTTTTTT
.	TRBJ1-5	TRBV29-1	.	CSVRTDLNQPQHF	TGCAGCGTTCGGACAGATCTTAATCAGCCCCAGCATTTT
.	TRBJ1-2	TRBV19	.	CASTPITGNYGYTF	TGTGCCAGTACCCCCATTACCGGTAACTATGGCTACACCTTC
once	TRBJ2-5	TRBV5-4	TRBD2	CASSSGLAYETQYF	TGTGCCAGCAGCTCGGGACTAGCATACGAGACCCAGTACTTC
.	TRBJ2-7	TRBV9	TRBD2	CASSVGMGLAASGEQYF	TGTGCCAGCAGCGTAGGGATGGGACTAGCGGCCTCGGGCGAGCAGTACTTC
.	TRBJ2-1	TRBV27	.	CASSFLQGGNEQFF	TGTGCCAGCAGTTTTCTCCAAGGCGGCAATGAGCAGTTCTTC
.	TRBJ1-1	TRBV2	.	CASRTEQVAEGEAFF	TGTGCCAGCAGGACTGAACAGGTTGCTGAAGGTGAAGCTTTCTTT
once	TRBJ2-7	TRBV25-1	.	CASRDSLYEQYF	TGTGCCAGCAGGGACTCCCTCTACGAGCAGTACTTC
once	TRBJ2-1	TRBV5-4	TRBD2	CASSFSGSYNEQFF	TGTGCCAGCAGCTTTAGCGGGAGCTACAATGAGCAGTTCTTC
.	TRBJ2-7	TRBV10-3	TRBD1	CAISETWTGRNEQYF	TGTGCCATCAGTGAGACATGGACAGGGCGGAACGAGCAGTACTTC
.	TRBJ2-2	TRBV28	TRBD1	CASSPDRGRDTGELFF	TGTGCCAGCAGTCCGGACAGGGGAAGGGACACCGGGGAGCTGTTTTTT
.	TRBJ2-3	TRBV28	TRBD2	CASSLGGRQDTQYF	TGTGCCAGCAGTTTGGGCGGGAGGCAAGATACGCAGTATTTT
.	TRBJ1-1	TRBV27	.	CASSFLSRVIENTEAFF	TGTGCCAGCAGTTTCCTCTCCAGGGTCATCGAGAACACTGAAGCTTTCTTT
.	TRBJ2-1	TRBV6-1	.	CASSEVRGNEQFF	TGTGCCAGCAGTGAAGTGCGGGGAAATGAGCAGTTCTTC
.	TRBJ2-1	TRBV29-1	.	CSVADNEQFF	TGCAGCGTTGCGGACAATGAGCAGTTCTTC
.	TRBJ1-1	TRBV6-6	.	CASSYEAVNTEAFF	TGTGCCAGCAGTTATGAGGCGGTAAACACTGAAGCTTTCTTT
.	TRBJ2-7	TRBV5-1	TRBD2	CASSLAGSGGPYEQYF	TGCGCCAGCAGCTTGGCCGGTAGCGGGGGACCCTACGAGCAGTACTTC
.	TRBJ2-3	TRBV7-3	TRBD1	CASSLGTGSTDTQYF	TGTGCCAGCAGCTTAGGGACAGGGAGCACAGATACGCAGTATTTT
.	TRBJ1-5	TRBV7-8	.	CASSLTGTQPQHF	TGTGCCAGCAGCTTAACGGGGACACAGCCCCAGCATTTT
.	TRBJ1-1	TRBV5-6	.	CASSLGSPGAEAFF	TGTGCCAGCAGCTTGGGAAGCCCAGGCGCTGAAGCTTTCTTT
.	TRBJ2-7	TRBV5-1	TRBD2	CASSGGDAAYEQYF	TGCGCCAGCAGCGGGGGGGACGCAGCCTACGAGCAGTACTTC
.	TRBJ2-1	TRBV4-1	.	CASSSWDTSNEQFF	TGCGCCAGCAGTTCGTGGGACACCTCCAATGAGCAGTTCTTC
.	TRBJ2-7	TRBV13	.	CASSLAGTRTYEQYF	TGTGCCAGCAGCTTAGCAGGGACAAGAACCTACGAGCAGTACTTC
.	TRBJ2-7	TRBV23-1	.	CASPPAGRVGCEQYF	TGCGCCAGCCCCCCTGCTGGCAGGGTAGGTTGCGAGCAGTACTTC
.	TRBJ2-7	TRBV19	.	CASSLQGKIEQYF	TGTGCCAGTTCTTTACAGGGTAAGATCGAGCAGTACTTC